This passage covers 25 T cell receptor beta chains from one sample sequenced in a study of T cells in women clearing cervical HPV infection. Repertoires were generated with immunoSEQ multiplex PCR, while TCRdb's copy carries only in-frame clones and drops some. The sample table includes more than 15,000 clones. The sample consisted of blood buffy coat. Receptors originate from a woman aged 18-70 years with a cervical HPV16 infection that either progressed to CIN3+ or cleared (not recorded which).

Of note for this clone: The read stops 3 residues short of the end of the CDR3; the missing end is completed from the germline J gene. The chain employs TRBV5-1 and TRBJ2-5; tentatively, D is TRBD1 or TRBD2 (7 bases each). The CDR3 covers 15 residues. Per the germline V gene, CDR1 is SGHRS and CDR2 is YFSETQ. V dropped 6 bases and J dropped 3 bases, with 18 bases sitting between them. CDR3 in amino acids: CASIQGEGAEETQYF. Partial CDR3 DNA: TGCGCCAGCATCCAGGGGGAGGGGGCCGAAGAGACC.

About this clone: The read stops 3 residues short of the end of the CDR3; the missing end is completed from the germline J gene. The rearrangement joins TRBV30 to TRBJ2-3, with a tentative D call TRBD1 (6 bases). Trimming cost V 2 bases and J 4 bases, with 16 bases left between them. The V gene's germline CDR1 is GTSNPN and CDR2 SVGIG (reference sequence). This CDR3 is built from 15 residues. The CDR3 DNA, read in part, is TGTGCCTGGAGTCAGGGACAACTTTCGTCAGATACG. Translated: CAWSQGQLSSDT. The entire CDR3 sequence reads CAWSQGQLSSDTQYF.

For this clone: The missing CDR3 end, 3 residues past where the read stops, is filled in from the germline J gene. The chain employs TRBV5-4 and TRBJ2-3; maybe TRBD2 (6 bases). This CDR3 has 14 residues. V was shortened by 5 bases and J by 0 bases, with 10 bases between the two germline ends. Germline assignment: CDR1 SGHNT and CDR2 YYREEE (reference sequence). CDR3 in amino acids: CASRLAFSTDTQYF. The CDR3 bases that were read are TGTGCCAGCAGGCTAGCGTTTAGCACAGATACG.

A note on this clone: The sequence runs out 3 residues before the end of the CDR3; the remainder is reconstructed from the germline J gene. The V gene is TRBV2, the J gene TRBJ2-7, with 9 nucleotides matching TRBD1. With 7 bases clipped from V and 2 bases from J, the junction kept 9 bases outside the gene matches. This CDR3 has 15 amino acids. Looked up from germline, CDR1 is SNHLY and CDR2 is FYNNEI. CDR3 DNA, as far as it was read: TGTGCCAGCATCCGACTAGGGACAGGGCCCTACGAG. Translated: CASIRLGTGPYE. The complete CDR3 sequence is CASIRLGTGPYEQYF.

This clone ranks as medium-sized (0.01 to 0.1%) in terms of frequency. The read is 3 residues too short to cover the CDR3 end, so that end is filled in from the germline J gene. The J gene is TRBJ1-2, the V gene TRBV20-1, with a weak D call TRBD1 (6 bases). The germline V gene has CDR1 DFQATT and CDR2 SNEGSKA (reference sequence). The CDR3 sequence is 14 residues long. The chain's CDR3 is CSARSVGGLGGYTF. CDR3 bases read: TGCAGTGCTAGATCCGTCGGGGGGCTAGGGGGC.

In the case of this clone: The CDR3 is cut off 3 residues early in the read; its end comes from the germline J gene. The genes are TRBV4-2 and TRBJ2-3; 8 bases fit TRBD2. Germline V lookup: CDR1 LGHNA, CDR2 YNFKEQ. CDR3 length: 15 residues. V was clipped by 4 bases and J by 3 bases; unmatched bases: 6. The CDR3: CASSLGQRETDTQYF. CDR3 DNA (partial): TGTGCCAGCAGCCTAGGTCAGCGGGAGACAGATACG.

In regard to this clone: The CDR3 end lies 3 residues beyond the end of the read and is filled in from the germline J gene. The rearrangement joins TRBV7-6 to TRBJ2-5; 9 bases line up with TRBD1. The CDR3 loop spans 17 amino acids. CDR1 SGHVS and CDR2 FNYEAQ come from the germline V gene. J was trimmed by 2 bases and V by 1 base; bases with no gene match: 8. CDR3 amino acids: CASSLGTGAGRQETQYF. The CDR3 bases that were read are TGTGCCAGCAGCTTAGGGACAGGGGCAGGGCGGCAAGAGACC.

As to this clone: The read falls 3 residues short of the CDR3 end, and the missing part is taken from the germline J gene. The chain combines TRBV7-9 with TRBJ1-3, with D unclear. The V and J ends lost 0 bases and 4 bases respectively, with 7 bases between them. Looked up from germline, CDR1 is SEHNR and CDR2 is FQNEAQ (reference sequence). The length of the CDR3 is 14 residues. CDR3 bases read: TGTGCCAGCAGCTTAGCGCTCAGGGGAAACACC. Translation: CASSLALRGNT. The full CDR3 protein is CASSLALRGNTIYF. The complete variable domain, with remaining parts taken from reference TRBV7-9 and TRBJ1-3, reads DTGVSQNPRHKITKRGQNVTFRCDPISEHNRLYWYRQTLGQGPEFLTYFQNEAQLEKSRLLSDRFSAERPKGSFSTLEIQRTEQGDSAMYLCASSLALRGNTIYFGEGSWLTVV.

In regard to this clone: The CDR3 extends 3 residues past the end of the read, so its final part is completed from the germline J gene. This sequence joins TRBV24-1 and TRBJ2-1, with D perhaps TRBD1 (6 bases). The germline V gene has CDR1 KGHDR and CDR2 SFDVKD. Trimming removed 4 bases at V and 4 bases at J, with 7 bases between. This CDR3 has 13 amino acids. The CDR3: CATSEGTYNEQFF. The sequenced part of the CDR3 DNA is TGTGCCACCAGTGAGGGGACATACAATGAG.

Note on this clone: The read finishes 3 residues shy of the CDR3 end, and the germline J gene is used to complete it. The chain combines TRBV11-2 with TRBJ2-1; D gene unclear. The CDR3 loop spans 13 amino acids. Trimming stripped 3 bases from V and 5 bases from J, with 8 bases between. CDR1 and CDR2 (germline): SGHAT, FQNNGV. The chain's CDR3 is CASSFGLHNEQFF. The DNA read from the CDR3 is TGTGCCAGCAGCTTTGGGCTGCACAATGAG.

For this clone: The CDR3 extends 3 residues past the end of the read, so its final part is completed from the germline J gene. The genes are TRBV5-1 and TRBJ2-7; D is perhaps TRBD1 (5 bases). The germline V gene has CDR1 SGHRS and CDR2 YFSETQ. The CDR3 loop spans 15 amino acids. The V end was cut by 0 bases, the J end by 3 bases, with 13 bases between. The covered CDR3 bases are TGCGCCAGCAGCTTGGAGGGGCAAGGGTACTACGAG. Residues: CASSLEGQGYYE. The entire CDR3 protein is CASSLEGQGYYEQYF. Combining the CDR3 with reference TRBV5-1 and TRBJ2-7 gives the whole variable domain KAGVTQTPRYLIKTRGQQVTLSCSPISGHRSVSWYQQTPGQGLQFLFEYFSETQRNKGNFPGRFSGRQFSNSRSEMNVSTLELGDSALYLCASSLEGQGYYEQYFGPGTRLTVT.

Regarding this clone: The read ends 3 residues before the CDR3 terminus; that terminus is restored from the germline J gene. The chain joins TRBV11-3 to TRBJ1-2, with a tentative D call TRBD1 (6 bases). CDR3 size: 15 residues. V lost 5 bases, J lost 4 bases, and 17 bases lay in between. The V gene's germline CDR1 is SGHNT and CDR2 YENEEA. The CDR3 region is CASSPRWDTAYGYTF. The CDR3 DNA, read in part, is TGTGCCAGCAGCCCTCGTTGGGACACGGCCTATGGC.

As to this clone: The read ends 3 residues early relative to the CDR3; the germline J gene fills the gap. The genes are TRBV7-9 and TRBJ2-5; the D is unclear. V lost 2 bases and J 2 bases, leaving 6 bases between the germline ends. Germline loops: CDR1 SEHNR, CDR2 FQNEAQ (reference sequence). The CDR3 has 13 amino acids. CDR3 DNA, as far as it was read: TGTGCCAGCAGCTTACCCCCTCAAGAGACC. Protein product: CASSLPPQET. The full CDR3 protein reads CASSLPPQETQYF.

Comment on this clone: Sequencing ends 3 residues short of the CDR3 end; the germline J gene provides the rest. V usage is TRBV27 and J usage is TRBJ2-2; 8 bases agree with TRBD1. Trimming cost V 4 bases and J 5 bases; bases outside gene matches: 3. From germline, CDR1 is MNHEY and CDR2 SMNVEV (reference sequence). The CDR3 consists of 14 residues. CDR3 sequence reads: CASSSYRGTGELFF. Incomplete CDR3 DNA: TGTGCCAGCAGTTCGTACAGGGGGACCGGGGAG.

As concerns this clone: The CDR3 end is not reached by the read, which stops 3 residues before it; the germline J gene fills it in. The rearrangement joins TRBV30 to TRBJ2-1, with D perhaps matching TRBD1 (6 bases). Germline lookup yields CDR1 GTSNPN and CDR2 SVGIG (reference sequence). V was clipped by 2 bases and J by 3 bases, with 14 bases between them. The CDR3 is 15 amino acids. The CDR3 spells CAWSFSTGHYNEQFF. The CDR3 DNA, read in part, is TGTGCCTGGAGTTTCTCGACAGGTCACTACAATGAG.

As to this clone: The read terminates 3 residues ahead of where the CDR3 ends, so the germline J gene completes it. V usage is TRBV7-6 and J usage is TRBJ1-4; D may be TRBD1 (5 bases). Germline values: CDR1 SGHVS, CDR2 FNYEAQ. The CDR3 extends over 16 amino acids. V dropped 1 base and J dropped 5 bases, with 14 bases sitting between them. This chain's CDR3 is CASSLGALGLNEKLFF. The sequenced part of the CDR3 DNA is TGTGCCAGCAGCTTAGGGGCGCTGGGACTCAATGAAAAA.

With regard to this clone: The read finishes 3 residues shy of the CDR3 end, and the germline J gene is used to complete it. The genes are TRBV7-6 and TRBJ2-5, with D possibly matching TRBD1 (6 bases). The CDR3 loop spans 15 amino acids. CDR1 and CDR2 from the germline V gene are SGHVS and FNYEAQ. V lost 0 bases and J lost 4, with 12 bases in between. This CDR3 reads CASSLAGVGGETQYF. The CDR3 DNA, read in part, is TGTGCCAGCAGCTTAGCGGGGGTAGGGGGAGAGACC.

A note on this clone: The read halts 3 residues ahead of the CDR3 end, with the missing end drawn from the germline J gene. This chain uses TRBV7-8 with TRBJ2-3; TRBD2 is a possible D gene (5 bases). The CDR3 consists of 17 residues. Germline V gene lookup returns CDR1 SGHVS and CDR2 FQNEAQ. V lost 7 bases and J 4 bases, leaving 24 bases between the germline ends. This chain's CDR3 is CASTETGVTFGSDTQYF. The CDR3 DNA, read in part, is TGTGCCAGCACCGAAACCGGGGTCACCTTCGGCTCAGATACG. Based on the CDR3 plus reference TRBV7-8 and TRBJ2-3, the full variable domain is GAGVSQSPRYKVAKRGQDVALRCDPISGHVSLFWYQQALGQGPEFLTYFQNEAQLDKSGLPSDRFFAERPEGSVSTLKIQRTQQEDSAVYLCASTETGVTFGSDTQYFGPGTRLTVL.

A remark on this clone: The CDR3 end falls 3 residues outside the read, so it is completed with the germline J gene. This chain joins TRBV19 and TRBJ2-5; D may be TRBD2 (5 bases). The CDR3 sequence is 13 residues long. Trimming removed 6 bases from V and 3 bases from J, with 11 bases in between. CDR1 and CDR2 (germline): LNHDA, SQIVND (reference sequence). The sequenced CDR3 bases are TGTGCCAGTAGCGGACTGGATAAAGAGACC. Its translation: CASSGLDKET. In full, the CDR3 reads CASSGLDKETQYF.

On this clone: The CDR3 goes on 3 residues after the read ends, and that part is filled in from the germline J gene. The J gene is TRBJ1-2, the V gene TRBV19; D is possibly TRBD1 (5 bases). Per germline, CDR1 LNHDA and CDR2 SQIVND (reference sequence). The CDR3 is 19 residues long. The DNA read from the CDR3 is TGTGCCAGTAGTATGGGACTAGCGGCCTTGGGGCTAGCCAAAAACATC. It encodes CASSMGLAALGLAKNI. The whole CDR3 is CASSMGLAALGLAKNIYTF.

Worth noting for this clone: The CDR3 is cut off 3 residues early in the read; its end comes from the germline J gene. The chain joins TRBV6-2 or TRBV6-3 to TRBJ2-5; 7 nucleotides align to TRBD1. J lost 1 base, V lost 2 bases, and 7 bases had no gene match. The CDR3 contains 16 residues. CDR1 is MNHEY, CDR2 SVGEGT, per germline. CDR3 bases read: TGTGCCAGCAGTTACGGGACAGCGCGAAGCCAAGAGACC. The encoded protein is CASSYGTARSQET. The CDR3 as a whole reads CASSYGTARSQETQYF.

Concerning this clone: The read ends 3 residues shy of where the CDR3 ends; the end is completed using the germline J gene. The V gene is TRBV5-1, the J gene TRBJ1-2, with a tentative D call TRBD1 (5 bases). CDR1 SGHRS and CDR2 YFSETQ come from the germline V gene. Deletions cut 1 base from V and 2 bases from J, with 15 bases between. CDR3 length equals 16 residues. CDR3 DNA, as far as it was read: TGCGCCAGCAGCTTGAGGGGTCAGCCGACCAACTATGGC. This encodes CASSLRGQPTNYG. The entire CDR3 protein reads CASSLRGQPTNYGYTF.

As regards this clone: The sequence runs out 3 residues before the end of the CDR3; the remainder is reconstructed from the germline J gene. V usage is TRBV11-2 and J usage is TRBJ2-5; 8 bases agree with TRBD2. Germline values: CDR1 SGHAT, CDR2 FQNNGV. V gave up 7 bases and J gave up 4 bases; unmatched junction bases: 8. CDR3 length: 14 residues. CDR3 region: CASTGGGLRETQYF. The CDR3 DNA, read in part, is TGTGCCAGCACCGGGGGGGGATTGCGAGAGACC.

A note on this clone: The missing CDR3 end, 3 residues past where the read stops, is filled in from the germline J gene. The chain has TRBV30 and TRBJ2-5; a weak D match, TRBD2 (7 bases). Per the germline V gene, CDR1 is GTSNPN and CDR2 is SVGIG (reference sequence). V was trimmed by 0 bases and J by 1 base, leaving 9 bases between them. The CDR3 is made up of 14 amino acids. The CDR3: CAWSVGGAQETQYF. Partial CDR3 DNA: TGTGCCTGGAGTGTGGGGGGGGCCCAAGAGACC.

Note on this clone: Sequencing ends 3 residues short of the CDR3 end; the germline J gene provides the rest. The V call is TRBV9, the J call TRBJ2-1, with TRBD1 matching over 10 bases. Germline V lookup: CDR1 SGDLS, CDR2 YYNGEE. This CDR3 has 15 residues. After removal of 7 bases from V and 3 bases from J, the junction contained 7 bases not matched to a gene. The CDR3: CASGPGTGVYNEQFF. The sequenced part of the CDR3 DNA is TGTGCCAGCGGTCCCGGGACAGGGGTCTACAATGAG.